This TCR beta chain stems from a study of immune evolution from preneoplasia to lung adenocarcinoma. Profiling relied on immunoSEQ multiplex PCR, and the TCRdb table lists in-frame clones only, not all of them. The table records 4,000 or so clones, about 85% of them present only once. Patient tissue came from resections in Japan or China, 2014–2017. The V gene's germline CDR1 is SNHLY and CDR2 FYNNEI. CDR3 length: 13 residues. V was shortened by 7 bases and J by 8 bases, with 18 bases between the two germline ends. J is TRBJ2-7 and V is TRBV2, with a weak D call TRBD2 (6 bases). This TCR was sampled from a donor aged 70 or older with lung adenocarcinoma. Sequenced material: FFPE minimally invasive lung adenocarcinoma tissue. CDR3 residues: CASKREVVPQQYF. CDR3 bases: TGTGCCAGCAAAAGGGAGGTCGTCCCCCAGCAGTACTTC.